These T cell receptor beta chains were read from a single sample in a study of blood T cells in healthy people across ages. One entry per CDR3 protein, called by TCRdb with MiXCR from the 5' RACE reads. The sample includes around 800,000 distinct CDR3 sequences, about half of them seen just once. What was sequenced was blood. These receptors were taken from a man older than 75 in good health. CDR3s include the opening cysteine and the closing phenylalanine or tryptophan. The order of the fields is clone size, J gene, D gene, V gene, CDR3 protein, CDR3 DNA. The D gene is left open where the match is weak. Some rows have no size entry. The others give once, few or many, or a class for an expanded clone.

>few|TRBJ2-3|-|TRBV20-1
CSARVGDRRTDTQYF
TGCAGTGCTAGAGTCGGAGACAGGCGCACAGATACGCAGTATTTT
>-|TRBJ2-2|TRBD1|TRBV6-5
CASSRQGANTGELFF
TGTGCCAGCAGTAGACAGGGGGCAAACACCGGGGAGCTGTTTTTT
>-|TRBJ1-2|-|TRBV15
CATLNVGRLTNYGYTF
TGTGCCACGCTCAACGTGGGCAGACTTACTAACTATGGCTACACCTTC
>few|TRBJ2-7|-|TRBV10-3
CAISEPQIALSGSYEQYF
TGTGCCATCAGTGAGCCTCAGATCGCCTTGAGCGGATCCTACGAGCAGTACTTC
>-|TRBJ2-2|TRBD1|TRBV28
CAIQGAGGTGELFF
TGTGCCATTCAGGGGGCTGGAGGCACCGGGGAGCTGTTTTTT
>once|TRBJ1-2|-|TRBV5-1
CASSLGMETYGYTF
TGCGCCAGCAGCTTGGGTATGGAGACCTATGGCTACACCTTC
>few|TRBJ1-5|-|TRBV5-1
CASSISPQPQHF
TGCGCCAGCAGCATCTCTCCTCAGCCCCAGCATTTT
>few|TRBJ1-6|-|TRBV5-1
CASSERPWDSPLHF
TGCGCCAGCAGCGAACGTCCCTGGGATTCACCCCTCCACTTT
>once|TRBJ2-3|TRBD2|TRBV5-1
CASSLVRESTDTQYF
TGCGCCAGCAGCTTGGTGCGGGAGTCCACAGATACGCAGTATTTT
>-|TRBJ2-3|TRBD2|TRBV20-1
CSARSGEWTSGGATDTQYF
TGCAGTGCTAGATCGGGGGAGTGGACTAGCGGGGGGGCCACAGATACGCAGTATTTT
>-|TRBJ1-5|TRBD1|TRBV20-1
CSARGPTGSVQGNQPQHF
TGCAGTGCTAGAGGGCCGACAGGGAGTGTGCAAGGCAATCAGCCCCAGCATTTT
>-|TRBJ2-7|TRBD1|TRBV5-1
CASSLGQGKSYEQYF
TGCGCCAGCAGCTTAGGACAGGGGAAGTCCTACGAGCAGTACTTC
>-|TRBJ2-5|TRBD2|TRBV7-2
CASSRLGSGRETQYF
TGTGCCAGCAGCCGACTGGGTAGCGGGAGGGAGACCCAGTACTTC
>few|TRBJ2-7|TRBD1|TRBV5-1
CASSFVSDRVSKGDYEQYF
TGCGCCAGCAGCTTCGTTTCGGACAGGGTTTCCAAAGGGGACTACGAGCAGTACTTC
>-|TRBJ2-1|-|TRBV25-1
CASSEYGLNEQFF
TGTGCCAGCAGTGAATATGGACTTAACGAGCAGTTCTTC
>-|TRBJ2-7|TRBD1|TRBV7-2
CASIRQGTGVYNEQYF
TGTGCCAGCATTCGACAGGGGACAGGGGTATACAATGAGCAGTACTTC
>-|TRBJ1-2|-|TRBV6-2/TRBV6-3
CASSRAPGQDAYGYTF
TGTGCCAGCAGCCGCGCCCCGGGCCAAGACGCCTATGGCTACACCTTC
>many|TRBJ2-1|-|TRBV5-1
CASSRTPSGLYNEQFF
TGCGCCAGCAGCCGGACCCCCAGCGGGTTATACAATGAGCAGTTCTTC
>-|TRBJ2-7|-|TRBV7-8
CASSLVGANYEQYF
TGTGCCAGCAGCTTAGTGGGGGCCAACTACGAGCAGTACTTC
>few|TRBJ2-1|TRBD2|TRBV29-1
CSVENDKREGRMAYNEQFF
TGCAGCGTTGAAAATGATAAGCGGGAGGGCCGGATGGCCTACAATGAGCAGTTCTTC
>-|TRBJ2-5|-|TRBV29-1
CSVAAGRHEQYF
TGCAGCGTTGCCGCGGGCCGGCATGAGCAGTACTTC
>-|TRBJ2-3|TRBD2|TRBV14
CASSPRGGLLTQYF
TGTGCCAGCAGCCCTCGGGGGGGTCTCCTTACGCAGTATTTT
>-|TRBJ2-5|TRBD2|TRBV6-6
CASKDDGRAGETQYF
TGTGCCAGCAAGGATGACGGGAGGGCCGGTGAGACCCAGTACTTC
>few|TRBJ2-5|TRBD1|TRBV5-1
CASSSDRLRSEQYF
TGCGCCAGCAGCTCGGACAGGTTACGTAGTGAGCAGTACTTC
>-|TRBJ2-1|TRBD2|TRBV7-2
CASSEGLAVNNEQFF
TGTGCCAGCAGCGAGGGACTAGCGGTGAACAATGAGCAGTTCTTC
>-|TRBJ1-4|TRBD1|TRBV2
CASSDPGGVATNEKLFF
TGTGCCAGCAGTGACCCAGGGGGGGTTGCAACTAATGAAAAACTGTTTTTT
>-|TRBJ2-1|-|TRBV20-1
CSASPYNEQFF
TGCAGTGCTTCCCCCTACAATGAGCAGTTCTTC
>few|TRBJ2-5|-|TRBV28
CASSLLQGKETQYF
TGTGCCAGCAGTTTATTGCAGGGAAAGGAGACCCAGTACTTC
>many|TRBJ2-1|TRBD2|TRBV4-1
CASSQVTGGRNEQFF
TGCGCCAGCAGCCAAGTTACGGGAGGAAGGAATGAGCAGTTCTTC
>-|TRBJ1-3|-|TRBV10-3
CAINAASGNTIYF
TGTGCCATAAATGCGGCAAGTGGAAACACCATATATTTT
>-|TRBJ2-4|TRBD1|TRBV10-3
CAISGSGTGGDIQYF
TGTGCCATCAGTGGTTCAGGGACAGGGGGCGACATTCAGTACTTC
>once|TRBJ2-2|-|TRBV7-2
CASSLDMGELFF
TGTGCCAGCAGCTTAGACATGGGGGAGCTGTTTTTT
>many|TRBJ2-7|-|TRBV4-1
CASSQLMTTYEQYF
TGCGCCAGCAGCCAACTGATGACCACCTACGAGCAGTACTTC
>-|TRBJ2-5|-|TRBV7-2
CAGSFRREETQYF
TGTGCCGGCAGCTTCAGACGGGAAGAGACCCAGTACTTC
>-|TRBJ2-7|-|TRBV20-1
CSVLTRGTYEQYF
TGCAGTGTTTTGACGAGGGGAACCTACGAGCAGTACTTC
>-|TRBJ2-7|-|TRBV29-1
CSVEDLQGLSGEQYF
TGCAGCGTTGAAGATTTGCAGGGCCTATCTGGGGAGCAGTACTTC
>-|TRBJ2-1|TRBD1|TRBV12-3/TRBV12-4
CASNQDRGPYNEQFF
TGTGCCAGCAATCAAGACAGGGGACCTTACAATGAGCAGTTCTTC
>-|TRBJ2-3|TRBD1|TRBV4-2
CASSQGLTGTSKDTQYF
TGTGCCAGCAGCCAAGGACTGACAGGGACCAGCAAAGATACGCAGTATTTT
>-|TRBJ2-7|TRBD2|TRBV6-5
CASSYGRLAAYEQYF
TGTGCCAGCAGTTACGGGCGACTAGCCGCCTACGAGCAGTACTTC
>once|TRBJ2-3|TRBD1|TRBV28
CASSLTDRESDTQYF
TGTGCCAGCAGTTTAACTGACAGGGAGTCAGATACGCAGTATTTT
>few|TRBJ2-7|TRBD1|TRBV28
CASSFLRGRDRAYEQYF
TGTGCCAGCAGTTTCCTTCGGGGGCGGGACAGGGCCTACGAGCAGTACTTC
>once|TRBJ2-1|TRBD2|TRBV7-3
CVSSAASGRGGEQFF
TGTGTCAGCAGCGCAGCTAGCGGGAGGGGTGGTGAGCAGTTCTTC
>-|TRBJ2-5|TRBD2|TRBV27
CASSLGTNEETQYF
TGTGCCAGCAGTCTCGGGACTAATGAAGAGACCCAGTACTTC
>-|TRBJ2-3|-|TRBV3-1
CASSQDMPSGTQYF
TGTGCCAGCAGCCAAGATATGCCCTCGGGTACGCAGTATTTT
>-|TRBJ2-5|-|TRBV6-5
CASKGMGTAETQYF
TGTGCCAGCAAGGGTATGGGTACGGCAGAGACCCAGTACTTC
>few|TRBJ2-7|-|TRBV10-3
CAISEWGPSSYEQYF
TGTGCCATCAGTGAGTGGGGGCCCAGCTCCTACGAGCAGTACTTC
>-|TRBJ2-1|-|TRBV15
CATSRDESFGQFF
TGTGCCACCAGCAGAGATGAATCTTTCGGGCAGTTCTTC
>-|TRBJ1-5|-|TRBV15
CATSRAGIGDQPQHF
TGTGCCACCAGCAGGGCAGGGATCGGGGATCAGCCCCAGCATTTT
>many|TRBJ2-6|-|TRBV24-1
CATSGGRDSGANVLTF
TGTGCCACCAGTGGGGGCAGGGACTCTGGGGCCAACGTCCTGACTTTC
>-|TRBJ2-1|-|TRBV9
CASSVGQAREQFF
TGTGCCAGCAGCGTAGGACAGGCCCGGGAGCAGTTCTTC
>-|TRBJ2-7|TRBD1|TRBV4-1
CASSQRTGDWSYEQYF
TGCGCCAGCAGCCAGAGGACAGGGGATTGGTCCTACGAGCAGTACTTC
>-|TRBJ2-5|TRBD2|TRBV5-1
CASSPGTTGREQYF
TGCGCCAGCAGCCCCGGGACTACGGGTCGTGAGCAGTACTTC